Sequencing of this T cell receptor (beta chain) was carried out in a study of cytomegalovirus exposure and HLA in healthy donors. The study ran its PCR with 60 Vbeta and 13 Jbeta primers. Here immunoSEQ multiplex PCR was the method, and the copy in TCRdb shows in-frame clones only, minus some. The sample has fewer than 300,000 clones, about 80% seen once. Study-wide results and limits: Most TCR beta V segments were productive about 90% or about 30% of the time in an earlier analysis.

This CDR3 contains 13 residues. V was shortened by 3 bases and J by 3 bases, with 8 bases between the two germline ends. Germline V gene lookup returns CDR1 PRHDT and CDR2 FYEKMQ (reference sequence). This clone was seen more than once but under ten times. The antigen is unknown. Sequenced sample: PBMCs. The chain joins TRBV13 to TRBJ1-1, with no clear D. This TCR came from a girl between 2 and 10 years old in good health and CMV-seronegative. DNA of the CDR3: TGTGCCAGCAGCTTTGAGGGAGACACTGAAGCTTTCTTT. The encoded protein is CASSFEGDTEAFF.